A selection of T cell receptor beta chains follows, all from one sample in a study of cytomegalovirus exposure and HLA in healthy donors. Using immunoSEQ multiplex PCR, the repertoire was profiled, and TCRdb retains in-frame clones only, with some absent. The sample consists of approximately 300,000 clones, roughly 85% of them appearing once. Sequenced sample: PBMCs. The origin of the receptors is a woman between 18 and 29 years old in good health and CMV-seronegative. Each CDR3 is given with its conserved first and last residue.

CDR3aa: CASNVAGGTGNEQFF
v_gene: TRBV7-2

CDR3aa: CAISESTGTGRTEAFF
v_gene: TRBV10-3

CDR3aa: CASSRGATQETQYF
v_gene: TRBV5-1

CDR3aa: CSGGGHTDTQYF
v_gene: TRBV29-1

CDR3aa: CASRPGTGGSYEQYF
v_gene: TRBV28

CDR3aa: CASSGPGSEQYF
v_gene: TRBV27

CDR3aa: CASSEVGGSNQPQHF
v_gene: TRBV6-1

CDR3aa: CASSVGGQGANEKLFF
v_gene: TRBV9

CDR3aa: CASSVGWDQGNEKLFF
v_gene: TRBV9

CDR3aa: CASSHLTGLGTDTQYF
v_gene: TRBV4-3

CDR3aa: CASSSPGQGMYEQYF
v_gene: TRBV28

CDR3aa: CASSVPGLANNEQFF
v_gene: TRBV18

CDR3aa: CASSVRGYNQPQHF
v_gene: TRBV2